Only a few counts were recorded for the clone carrying this TCR beta chain. Its specificity is unknown. This sample was included in a study of beta chain features in type 1 diabetes. The germline V gene has CDR1 LGHNA and CDR2 YNFKEQ. CDR3 length equals 15 residues. Trimming pared 4 bases from V and 5 bases from J, leaving 17 bases between. Sequencing targeted expressed TCRB transcripts, as all isolated RNA had been reverse transcribed. Produced via immunoSEQ multiplex PCR; TCRdb's table is partial and in-frame only. Counted here are about 350,000 clones, about 20% occurring once; the ten biggest clones make up 0.035% to 0.055%. Notes on the study in general: Across patients, naive, central memory and Treg TCRB repertoires exhibited apparently greater similarity than was observed across healthy donors.

The sequence was collected from a woman aged 18-29 years in good health. The chain links TRBV4-2 to TRBJ2-5; the D gene is possibly TRBD2 (7 bases). Specimen: naive CD4+ T cells from blood. CDR3 protein: CASSPGGLEGETQYF. The CDR3 bases are TGTGCCAGCAGCCCCGGGGGGCTCGAGGGGGAGACCCAGTACTTC.